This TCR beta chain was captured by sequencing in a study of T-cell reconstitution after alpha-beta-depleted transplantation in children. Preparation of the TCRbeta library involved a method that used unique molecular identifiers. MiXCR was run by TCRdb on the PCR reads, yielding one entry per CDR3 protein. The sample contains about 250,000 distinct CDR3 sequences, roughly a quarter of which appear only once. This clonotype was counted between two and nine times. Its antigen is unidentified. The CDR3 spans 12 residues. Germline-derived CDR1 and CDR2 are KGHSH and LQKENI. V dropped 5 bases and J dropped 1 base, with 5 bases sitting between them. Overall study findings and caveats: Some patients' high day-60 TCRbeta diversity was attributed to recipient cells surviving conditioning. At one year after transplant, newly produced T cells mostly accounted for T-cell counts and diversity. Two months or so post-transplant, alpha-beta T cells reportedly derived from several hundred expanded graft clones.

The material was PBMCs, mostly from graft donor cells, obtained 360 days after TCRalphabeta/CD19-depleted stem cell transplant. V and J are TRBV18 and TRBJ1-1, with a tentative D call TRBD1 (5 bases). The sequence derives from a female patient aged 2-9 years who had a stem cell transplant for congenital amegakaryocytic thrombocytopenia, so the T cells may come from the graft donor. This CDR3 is CASSDRNTEAFF. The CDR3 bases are TGTGCCAGCTCAGACAGGAACACTGAAGCTTTCTTT.